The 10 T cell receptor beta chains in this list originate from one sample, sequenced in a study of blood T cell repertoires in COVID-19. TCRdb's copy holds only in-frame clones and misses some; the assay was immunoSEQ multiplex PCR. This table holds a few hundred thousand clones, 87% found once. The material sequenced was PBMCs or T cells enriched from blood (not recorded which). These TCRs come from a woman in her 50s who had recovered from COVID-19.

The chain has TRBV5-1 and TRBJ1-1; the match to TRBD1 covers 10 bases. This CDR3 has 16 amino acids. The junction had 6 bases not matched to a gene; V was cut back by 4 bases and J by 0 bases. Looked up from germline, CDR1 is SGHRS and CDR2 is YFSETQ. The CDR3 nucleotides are TGCGCCAGCAGCCCGAGACAGGGGGCGATGAACACTGAAGCTTTCTTT. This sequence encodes CASSPRQGAMNTEAFF.

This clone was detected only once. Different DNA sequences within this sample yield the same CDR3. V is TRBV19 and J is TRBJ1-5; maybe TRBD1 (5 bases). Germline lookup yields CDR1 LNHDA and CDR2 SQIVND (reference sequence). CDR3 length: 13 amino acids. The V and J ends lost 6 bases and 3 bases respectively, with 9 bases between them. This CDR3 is CASRGQPNQPQHF. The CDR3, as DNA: TGTGCCAGTAGGGGGCAACCCAATCAGCCCCAGCATTTT.

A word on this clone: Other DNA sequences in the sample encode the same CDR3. The CDR3 loop reads CASSPRGGETQYF. The CDR3 coding sequence is TGTGCCAGCTCCCCGAGGGGAGGTGAGACCCAGTACTTC. This chain links TRBV18 with TRBJ2-5; tentatively, D is TRBD2 (6 bases). CDR3 size: 13 residues. V was cut by 6 bases and J by 5 bases, with 13 bases left in between. CDR1 and CDR2 (germline): KGHSH, LQKENI.

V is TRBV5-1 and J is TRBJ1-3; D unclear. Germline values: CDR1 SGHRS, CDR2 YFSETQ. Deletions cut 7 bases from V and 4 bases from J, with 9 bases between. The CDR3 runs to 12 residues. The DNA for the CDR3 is TGCGCCAGCCAGAGCGAAGGAAACACCATATATTTT. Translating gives CASQSEGNTIYF.

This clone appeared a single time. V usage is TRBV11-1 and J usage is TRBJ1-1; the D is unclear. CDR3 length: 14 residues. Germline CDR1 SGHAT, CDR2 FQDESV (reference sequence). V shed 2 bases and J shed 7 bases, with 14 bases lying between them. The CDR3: CASSLQTLRGEAFF. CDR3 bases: TGTGCCAGCAGCTTACAGACCCTCCGGGGTGAAGCTTTCTTT.

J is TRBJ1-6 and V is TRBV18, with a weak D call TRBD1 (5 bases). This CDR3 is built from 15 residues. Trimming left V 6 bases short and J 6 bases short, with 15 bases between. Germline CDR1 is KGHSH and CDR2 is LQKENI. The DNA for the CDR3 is TGTGCCAGCTCCGGGGGACGTTTAGGTAATTCACCCCTCCACTTT. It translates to CASSGGRLGNSPLHF.

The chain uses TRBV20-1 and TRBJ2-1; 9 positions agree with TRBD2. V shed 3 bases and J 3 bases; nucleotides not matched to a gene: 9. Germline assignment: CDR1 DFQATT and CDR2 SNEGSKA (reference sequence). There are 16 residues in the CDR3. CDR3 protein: CSASGVAGVGYNEQFF. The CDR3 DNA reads TGCAGTGCTAGTGGGGTAGCGGGGGTGGGCTACAATGAGCAGTTCTTC.

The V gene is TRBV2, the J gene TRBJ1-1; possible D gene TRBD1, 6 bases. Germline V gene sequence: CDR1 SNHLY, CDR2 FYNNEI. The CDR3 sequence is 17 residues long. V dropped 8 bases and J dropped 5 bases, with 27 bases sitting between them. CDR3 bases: TGTGCCAGCGGGGTAAACGGGGCAGGGGTAGTGGAGACTGAAGCTTTCTTT. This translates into CASGVNGAGVVETEAFF.

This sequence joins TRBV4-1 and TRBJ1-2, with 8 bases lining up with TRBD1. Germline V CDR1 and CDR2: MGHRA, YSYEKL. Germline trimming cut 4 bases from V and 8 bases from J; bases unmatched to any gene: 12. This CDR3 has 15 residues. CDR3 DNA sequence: TGCGCCAGCAGCCTCGGGCAGGGGGCCCCTCGCGGCTACACCTTC. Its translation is CASSLGQGAPRGYTF.

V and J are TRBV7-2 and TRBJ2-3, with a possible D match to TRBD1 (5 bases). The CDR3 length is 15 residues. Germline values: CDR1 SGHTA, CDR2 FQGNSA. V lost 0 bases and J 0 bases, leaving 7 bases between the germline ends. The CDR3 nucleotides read TGTGCCAGCAGCTTAGCACAGGATAGCACAGATACGCAGTATTTT. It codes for CASSLAQDSTDTQYF.